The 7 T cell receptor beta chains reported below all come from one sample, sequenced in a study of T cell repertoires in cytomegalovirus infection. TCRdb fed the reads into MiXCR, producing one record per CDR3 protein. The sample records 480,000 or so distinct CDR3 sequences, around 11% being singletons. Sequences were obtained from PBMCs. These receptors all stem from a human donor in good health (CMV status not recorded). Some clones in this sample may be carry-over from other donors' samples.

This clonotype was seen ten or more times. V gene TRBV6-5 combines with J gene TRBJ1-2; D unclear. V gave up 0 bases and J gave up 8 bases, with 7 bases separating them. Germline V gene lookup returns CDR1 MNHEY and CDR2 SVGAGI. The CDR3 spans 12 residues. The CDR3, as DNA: TGTGCCAGCAGTTACTCTTTCGGGGGCTACACCTTC. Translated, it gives CASSYSFGGYTF.

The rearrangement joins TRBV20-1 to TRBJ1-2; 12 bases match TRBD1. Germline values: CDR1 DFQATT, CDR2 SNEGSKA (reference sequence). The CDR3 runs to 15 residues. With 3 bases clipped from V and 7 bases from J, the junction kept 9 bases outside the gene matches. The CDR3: CSARSTGTGGFGYTF. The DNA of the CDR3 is TGCAGTGCTAGGAGCACCGGGACAGGGGGCTTTGGCTACACCTTC.

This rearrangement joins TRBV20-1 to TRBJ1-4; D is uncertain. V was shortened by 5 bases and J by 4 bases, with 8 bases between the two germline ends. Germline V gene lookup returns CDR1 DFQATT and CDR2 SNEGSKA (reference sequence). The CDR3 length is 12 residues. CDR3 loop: CSASADNEKLFF. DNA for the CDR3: TGCAGTGCTTCGGCCGATAATGAAAAACTGTTTTTT.

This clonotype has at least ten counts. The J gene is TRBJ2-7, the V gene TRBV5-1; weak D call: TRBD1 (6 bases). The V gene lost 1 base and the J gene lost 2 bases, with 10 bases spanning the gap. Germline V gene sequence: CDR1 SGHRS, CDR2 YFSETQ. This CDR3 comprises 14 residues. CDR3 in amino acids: CASSLQDSPYEQYF. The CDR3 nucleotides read TGCGCCAGCAGCTTGCAGGACAGTCCCTACGAGCAGTACTTC.

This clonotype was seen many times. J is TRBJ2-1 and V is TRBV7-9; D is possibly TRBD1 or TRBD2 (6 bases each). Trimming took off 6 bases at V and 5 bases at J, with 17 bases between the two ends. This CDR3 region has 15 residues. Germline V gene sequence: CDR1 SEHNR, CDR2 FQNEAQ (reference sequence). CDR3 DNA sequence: TGTGCCAGCAGTCCTTGGGGGGACACCCACAATGAGCAGTTCTTC. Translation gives CASSPWGDTHNEQFF.

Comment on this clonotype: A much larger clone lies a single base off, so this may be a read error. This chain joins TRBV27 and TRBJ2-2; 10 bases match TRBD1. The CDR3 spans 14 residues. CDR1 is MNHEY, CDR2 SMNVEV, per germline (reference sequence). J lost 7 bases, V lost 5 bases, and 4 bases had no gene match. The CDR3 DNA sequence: TGTGCCAGCAGTCCGGGACAGGGGTTCGGGGAGCTGTTTTTT. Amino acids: CASSPGQGFGELFF.

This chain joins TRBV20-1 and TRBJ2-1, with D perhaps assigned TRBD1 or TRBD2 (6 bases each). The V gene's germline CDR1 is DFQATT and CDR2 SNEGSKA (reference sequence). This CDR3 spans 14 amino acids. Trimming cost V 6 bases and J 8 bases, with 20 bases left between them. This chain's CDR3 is CSAPDVRGDDEQFF. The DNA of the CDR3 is TGCAGTGCCCCAGATGTGAGGGGGGACGATGAGCAGTTCTTC.